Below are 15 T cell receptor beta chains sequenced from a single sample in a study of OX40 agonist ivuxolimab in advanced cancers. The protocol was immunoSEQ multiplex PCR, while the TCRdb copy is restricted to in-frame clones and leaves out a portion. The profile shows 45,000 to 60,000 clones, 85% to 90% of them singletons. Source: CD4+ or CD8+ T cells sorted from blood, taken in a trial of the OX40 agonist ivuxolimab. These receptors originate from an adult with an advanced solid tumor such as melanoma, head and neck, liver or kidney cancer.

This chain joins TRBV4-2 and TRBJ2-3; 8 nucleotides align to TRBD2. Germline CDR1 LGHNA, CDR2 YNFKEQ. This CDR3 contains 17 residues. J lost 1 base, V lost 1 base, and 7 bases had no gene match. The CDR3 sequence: CASSQGIDSGGTDTQYF. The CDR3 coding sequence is TGTGCCAGCAGCCAAGGAATAGATAGCGGGGGCACAGATACGCAGTATTTT.

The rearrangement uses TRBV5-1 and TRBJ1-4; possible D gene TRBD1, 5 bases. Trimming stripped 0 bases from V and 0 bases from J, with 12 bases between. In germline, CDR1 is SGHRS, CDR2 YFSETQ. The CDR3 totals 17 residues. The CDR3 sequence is CASSLAPGPPTNEKLFF. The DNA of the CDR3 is TGCGCCAGCAGCTTGGCTCCAGGGCCACCAACTAATGAAAAACTGTTTTTT.

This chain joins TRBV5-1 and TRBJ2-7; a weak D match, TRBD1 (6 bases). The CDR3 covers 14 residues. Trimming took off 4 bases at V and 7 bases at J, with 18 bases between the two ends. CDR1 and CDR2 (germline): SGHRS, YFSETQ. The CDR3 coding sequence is TGCGCCAGCAGCATGGGGACACCTCTGGGGGAGCAGTACTTC. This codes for CASSMGTPLGEQYF.

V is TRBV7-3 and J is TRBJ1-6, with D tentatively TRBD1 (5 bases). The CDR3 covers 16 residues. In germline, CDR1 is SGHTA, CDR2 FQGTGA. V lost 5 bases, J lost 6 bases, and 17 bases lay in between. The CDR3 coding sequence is TGTGCCAGCAGCGCCTCGGGGGGGACCGTTAATTCACCCCTCCACTTT. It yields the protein CASSASGGTVNSPLHF.

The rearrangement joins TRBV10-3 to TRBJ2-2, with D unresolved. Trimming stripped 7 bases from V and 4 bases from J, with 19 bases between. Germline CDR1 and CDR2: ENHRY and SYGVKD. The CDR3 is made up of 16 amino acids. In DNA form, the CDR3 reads TGTGCCATCACCCAAAAGCAGGCAGGAAGCACCGGGGAGCTGTTTTTT. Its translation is CAITQKQAGSTGELFF.

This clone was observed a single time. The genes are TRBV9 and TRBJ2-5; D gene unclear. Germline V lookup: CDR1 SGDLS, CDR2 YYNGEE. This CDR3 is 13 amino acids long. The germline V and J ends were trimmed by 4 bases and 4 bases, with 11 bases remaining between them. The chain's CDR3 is CASSFDMRETQYF. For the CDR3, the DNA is TGTGCCAGCAGCTTCGATATGCGAGAGACCCAGTACTTC.

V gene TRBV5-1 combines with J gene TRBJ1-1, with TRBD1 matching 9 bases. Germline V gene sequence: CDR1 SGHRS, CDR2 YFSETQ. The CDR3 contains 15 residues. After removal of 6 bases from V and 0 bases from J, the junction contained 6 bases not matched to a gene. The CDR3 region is CASTGQGWLNTEAFF. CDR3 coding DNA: TGCGCCAGCACGGGACAGGGCTGGTTGAACACTGAAGCTTTCTTT.

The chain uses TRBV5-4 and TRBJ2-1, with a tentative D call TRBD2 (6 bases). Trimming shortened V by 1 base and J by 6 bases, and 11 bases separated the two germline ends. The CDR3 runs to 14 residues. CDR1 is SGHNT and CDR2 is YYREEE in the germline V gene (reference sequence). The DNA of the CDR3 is TGTGCCAGCAGCTTGCGGCAGGGAGGCAATGAGCAGTTCTTC. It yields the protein CASSLRQGGNEQFF.

DNA of the CDR3: TGTGCCAGCACCCCGGGACAGGGAAAAGAGCAGTACTTC. Protein sequence: CASTPGQGKEQYF. V is TRBV28 and J is TRBJ2-7; TRBD1 matches 9 bases. Germline V lookup: CDR1 MDHEN, CDR2 SYDVKM. The J segment lost 7 bases and the V segment lost 7 bases, leaving 8 bases of the junction unmatched. The CDR3 is 13 amino acids.

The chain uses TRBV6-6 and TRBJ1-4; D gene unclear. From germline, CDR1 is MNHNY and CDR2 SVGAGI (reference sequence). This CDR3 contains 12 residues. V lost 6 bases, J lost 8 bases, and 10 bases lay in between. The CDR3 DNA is TGTGCCAGCAGCCCTCGGGAGGAAAAACTGTTTTTT. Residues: CASSPREEKLFF.

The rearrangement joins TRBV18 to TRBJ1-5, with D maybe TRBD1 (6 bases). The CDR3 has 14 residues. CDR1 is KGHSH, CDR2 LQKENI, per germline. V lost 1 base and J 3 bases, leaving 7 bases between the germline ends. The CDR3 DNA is TGTGCCAGCTCACCACAGGGGGACAATCAGCCCCAGCATTTT. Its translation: CASSPQGDNQPQHF.

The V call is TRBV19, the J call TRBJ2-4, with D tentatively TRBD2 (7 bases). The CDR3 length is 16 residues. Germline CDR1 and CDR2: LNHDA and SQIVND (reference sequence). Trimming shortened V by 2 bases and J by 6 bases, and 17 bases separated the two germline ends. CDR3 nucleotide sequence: TGTGCCAGTAGTATATCACCAGGGGAGGGTGTAAACATTCAGTACTTC. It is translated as CASSISPGEGVNIQYF.

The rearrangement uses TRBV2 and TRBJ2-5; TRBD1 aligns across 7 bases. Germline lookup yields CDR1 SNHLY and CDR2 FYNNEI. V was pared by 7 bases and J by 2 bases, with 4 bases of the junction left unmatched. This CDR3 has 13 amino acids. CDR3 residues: CASNEDRQETQYF. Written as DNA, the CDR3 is TGTGCCAGCAACGAGGACAGGCAAGAGACCCAGTACTTC.

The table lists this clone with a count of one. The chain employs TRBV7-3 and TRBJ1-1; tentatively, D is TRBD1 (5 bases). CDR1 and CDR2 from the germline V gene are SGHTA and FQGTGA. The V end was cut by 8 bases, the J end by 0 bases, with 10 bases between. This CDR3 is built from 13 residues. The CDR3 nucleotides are TGTGCCAGCCGGGACGCCGTGAACACTGAAGCTTTCTTT. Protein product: CASRDAVNTEAFF. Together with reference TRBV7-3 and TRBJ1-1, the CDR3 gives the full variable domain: GAGVSQTPSNKVTEKGKYVELRCDPISGHTALYWYRQSLGQGPEFLIYFQGTGAADDSGLPNDRFFAVRPEGSVSTLKIQRTERGDSAVYLCASRDAVNTEAFFGQGTRLTVV.

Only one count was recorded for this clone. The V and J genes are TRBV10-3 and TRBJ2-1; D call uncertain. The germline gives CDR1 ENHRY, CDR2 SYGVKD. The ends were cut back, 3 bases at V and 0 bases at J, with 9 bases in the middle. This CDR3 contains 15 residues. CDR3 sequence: CAISEGLSSYNEQFF. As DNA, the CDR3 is TGTGCCATCAGTGAAGGGCTGTCCTCCTACAATGAGCAGTTCTTC.